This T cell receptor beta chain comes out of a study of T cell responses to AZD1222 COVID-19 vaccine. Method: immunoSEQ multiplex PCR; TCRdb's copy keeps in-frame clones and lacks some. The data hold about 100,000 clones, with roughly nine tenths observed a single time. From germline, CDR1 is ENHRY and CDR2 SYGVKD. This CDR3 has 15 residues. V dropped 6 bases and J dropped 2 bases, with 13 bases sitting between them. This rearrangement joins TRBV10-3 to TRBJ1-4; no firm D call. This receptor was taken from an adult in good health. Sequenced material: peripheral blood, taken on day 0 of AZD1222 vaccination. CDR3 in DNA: TGTGCCATCAGGCCAGACCTAGGGACTAATGAAAAACTGTTTTTT. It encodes CAIRPDLGTNEKLFF.